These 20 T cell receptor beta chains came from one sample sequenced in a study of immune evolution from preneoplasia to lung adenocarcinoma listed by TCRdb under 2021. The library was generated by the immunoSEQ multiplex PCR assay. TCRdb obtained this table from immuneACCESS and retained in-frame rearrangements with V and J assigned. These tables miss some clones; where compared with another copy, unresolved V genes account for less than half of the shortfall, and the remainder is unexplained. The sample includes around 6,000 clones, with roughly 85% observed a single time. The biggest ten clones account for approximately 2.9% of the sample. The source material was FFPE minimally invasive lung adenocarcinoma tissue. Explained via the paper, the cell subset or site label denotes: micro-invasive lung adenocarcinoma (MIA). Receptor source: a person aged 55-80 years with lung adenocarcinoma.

The CDR3 DNA follows: TGTGCCAGCAGAACCGGGACAGGGGGCACCGGGGAGCTGTTTTTT. Translating it yields CASRTGTGGTGELFF. The rearrangement links TRBV6-6 to TRBJ2-2, with TRBD1 matching 11 bases. The CDR3 length is 15 residues. J gave up 4 bases and V 6 bases, and 4 bases lay outside the gene matches. Per the germline V gene, CDR1 is MNHNY and CDR2 is SVGAGI (reference sequence).

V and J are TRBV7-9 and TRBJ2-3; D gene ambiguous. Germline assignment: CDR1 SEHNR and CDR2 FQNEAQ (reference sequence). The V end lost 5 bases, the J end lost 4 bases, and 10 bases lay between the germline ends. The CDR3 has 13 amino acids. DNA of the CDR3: TGTGCCAGCAGCCCCCGCGGCCCAGATACGCAGTATTTT. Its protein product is CASSPRGPDTQYF.

The CDR3 DNA reads TGTGCCTGGAGTGGAGGGACAGGGGGAAAACTGTTTTTT. Translation: CAWSGGTGGKLFF. The rearrangement links TRBV30 to TRBJ1-4, with 11 bases matching TRBD1. The CDR3 is 13 amino acids. V lost 1 base and J lost 10; bases outside the gene matches: 2. CDR1 is GTSNPN, CDR2 SVGIG, per germline (reference sequence).

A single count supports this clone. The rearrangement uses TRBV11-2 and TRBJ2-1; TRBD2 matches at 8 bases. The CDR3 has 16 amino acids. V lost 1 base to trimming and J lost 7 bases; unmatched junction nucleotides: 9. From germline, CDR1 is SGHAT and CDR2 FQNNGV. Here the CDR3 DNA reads TGTGCCAGCAGCTTAGGTTCGGGACTAGTCGTGAATGAGCAGTTCTTC. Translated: CASSLGSGLVVNEQFF.

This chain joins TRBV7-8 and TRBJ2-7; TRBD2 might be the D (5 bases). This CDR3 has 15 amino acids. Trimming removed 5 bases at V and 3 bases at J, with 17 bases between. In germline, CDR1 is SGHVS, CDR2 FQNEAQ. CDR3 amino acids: CASSPRSAAFYEQYF. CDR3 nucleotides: TGTGCCAGCAGCCCGCGGTCAGCGGCCTTCTACGAGCAGTACTTC.

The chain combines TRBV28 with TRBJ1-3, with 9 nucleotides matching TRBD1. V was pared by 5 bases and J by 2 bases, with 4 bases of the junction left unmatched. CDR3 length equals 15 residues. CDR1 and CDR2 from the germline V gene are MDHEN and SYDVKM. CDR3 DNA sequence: TGTGCCAGCAGTACCGGGACAGGGACTGGAAACACCATATATTTT. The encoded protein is CASSTGTGTGNTIYF.

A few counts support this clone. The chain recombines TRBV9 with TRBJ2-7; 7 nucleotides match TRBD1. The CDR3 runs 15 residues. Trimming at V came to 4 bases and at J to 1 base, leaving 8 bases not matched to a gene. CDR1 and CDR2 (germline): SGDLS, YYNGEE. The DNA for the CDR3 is TGTGCCAGCAGCTTAGCCGGGACAGATTCCTACGAGCAGTACTTC. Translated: CASSLAGTDSYEQYF.

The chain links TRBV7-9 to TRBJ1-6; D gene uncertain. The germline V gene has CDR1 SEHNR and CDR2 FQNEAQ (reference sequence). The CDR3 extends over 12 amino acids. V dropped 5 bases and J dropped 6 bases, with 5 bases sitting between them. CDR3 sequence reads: CASSALNSPLHF. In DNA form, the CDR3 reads TGTGCCAGCAGCGCCCTTAATTCACCCCTCCACTTT. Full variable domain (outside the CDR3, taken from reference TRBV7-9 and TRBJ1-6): DTGVSQNPRHKITKRGQNVTFRCDPISEHNRLYWYRQTLGQGPEFLTYFQNEAQLEKSRLLSDRFSAERPKGSFSTLEIQRTEQGDSAMYLCASSALNSPLHFGNGTRLTVT.

The CDR3 DNA is TGTGCCAGCAGTTTATTGTACTACAATGAGCAGTTCTTC. Protein product: CASSLLYYNEQFF. V gene TRBV28 combines with J gene TRBJ2-1; no reliable D call. The CDR3 covers 13 residues. Germline V gene data show CDR1 as MDHEN and CDR2 as SYDVKM. Trimming left V 1 base short and J 3 bases short, with 4 bases between.

The CDR3 region is CAWSDGQATGNTIYF. In DNA, the CDR3 is TGTGCCTGGAGCGATGGACAGGCAACTGGAAACACCATATATTTT. The V gene is TRBV30, the J gene TRBJ1-3; 7 bases are shared with TRBD1. The CDR3 runs 15 residues. Germline V lookup: CDR1 GTSNPN, CDR2 SVGIG (reference sequence). V dropped 3 bases and J dropped 2; count of bases not matched to a gene: 7.

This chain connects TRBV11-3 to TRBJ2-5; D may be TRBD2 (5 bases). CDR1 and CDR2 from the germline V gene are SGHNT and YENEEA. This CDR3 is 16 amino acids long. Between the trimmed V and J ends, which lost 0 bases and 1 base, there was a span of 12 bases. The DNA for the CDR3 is TGTGCCAGCAGCTTAGAGTCGGGCGGGTCCCAAGAGACCCAGTACTTC. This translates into CASSLESGGSQETQYF.

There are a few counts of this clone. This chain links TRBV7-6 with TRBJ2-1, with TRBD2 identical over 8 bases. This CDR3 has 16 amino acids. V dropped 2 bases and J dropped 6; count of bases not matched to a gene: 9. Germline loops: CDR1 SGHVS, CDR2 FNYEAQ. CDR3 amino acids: CASSLPPAGGGNEQFF. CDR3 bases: TGTGCCAGCAGCTTACCTCCTGCGGGAGGAGGCAATGAGCAGTTCTTC.

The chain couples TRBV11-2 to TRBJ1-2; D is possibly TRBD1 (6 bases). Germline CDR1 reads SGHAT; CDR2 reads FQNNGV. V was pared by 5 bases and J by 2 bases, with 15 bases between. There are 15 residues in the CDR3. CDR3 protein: CASSGRQDPNYGYTF. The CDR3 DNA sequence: TGTGCCAGCAGCGGCCGACAGGACCCAAACTATGGCTACACCTTC.

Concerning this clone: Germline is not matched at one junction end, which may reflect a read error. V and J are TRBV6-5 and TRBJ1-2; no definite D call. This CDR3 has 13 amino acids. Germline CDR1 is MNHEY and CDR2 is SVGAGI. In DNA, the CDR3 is TGTGCCAGCAGTTCTGGACGTTACTATGGTTACACCTTC. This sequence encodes CASSSGRYYGYTF.

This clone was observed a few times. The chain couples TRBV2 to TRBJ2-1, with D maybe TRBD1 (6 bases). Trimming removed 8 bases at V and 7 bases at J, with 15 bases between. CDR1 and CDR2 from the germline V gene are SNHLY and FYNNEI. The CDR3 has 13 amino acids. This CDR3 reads CASGGQVSNEQFF. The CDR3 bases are TGTGCCAGCGGGGGCCAAGTTTCAAATGAGCAGTTCTTC.

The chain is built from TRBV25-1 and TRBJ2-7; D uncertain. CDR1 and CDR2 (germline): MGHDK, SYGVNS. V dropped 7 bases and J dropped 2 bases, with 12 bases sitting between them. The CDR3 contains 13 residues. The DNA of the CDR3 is TGTGCCAGCACCCCGGTAGGGACCTACGAGCAGTACTTC. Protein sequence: CASTPVGTYEQYF.

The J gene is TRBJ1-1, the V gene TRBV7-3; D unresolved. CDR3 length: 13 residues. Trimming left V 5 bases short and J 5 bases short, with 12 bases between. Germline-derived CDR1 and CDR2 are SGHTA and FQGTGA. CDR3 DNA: TGTGCCAGCAGCCAACACCCGGAAACTGAAGCTTTCTTT. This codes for CASSQHPETEAFF.

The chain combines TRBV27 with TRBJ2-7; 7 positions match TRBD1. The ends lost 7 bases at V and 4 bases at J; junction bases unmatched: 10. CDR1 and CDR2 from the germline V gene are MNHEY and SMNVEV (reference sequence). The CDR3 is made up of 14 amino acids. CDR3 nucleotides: TGTGCCAGCACCTCCCGGGACAGAAATTACGAGCAGTACTTC. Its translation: CASTSRDRNYEQYF.

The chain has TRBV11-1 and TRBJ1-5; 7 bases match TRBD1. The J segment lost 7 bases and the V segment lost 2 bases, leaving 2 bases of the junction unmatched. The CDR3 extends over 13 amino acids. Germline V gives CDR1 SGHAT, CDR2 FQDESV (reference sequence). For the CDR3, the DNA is TGTGCCAGCAGCTTAACAGGGGACCAGCCCCAGCATTTT. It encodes CASSLTGDQPQHF.

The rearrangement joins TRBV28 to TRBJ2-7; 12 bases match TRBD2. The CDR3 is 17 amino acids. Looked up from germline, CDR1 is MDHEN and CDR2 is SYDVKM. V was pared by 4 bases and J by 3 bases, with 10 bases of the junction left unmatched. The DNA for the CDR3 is TGTGCCAGCAGTTCTACCGCTACTAGCGGGGGGCGCTACGAGCAGTACTTC. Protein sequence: CASSSTATSGGRYEQYF.